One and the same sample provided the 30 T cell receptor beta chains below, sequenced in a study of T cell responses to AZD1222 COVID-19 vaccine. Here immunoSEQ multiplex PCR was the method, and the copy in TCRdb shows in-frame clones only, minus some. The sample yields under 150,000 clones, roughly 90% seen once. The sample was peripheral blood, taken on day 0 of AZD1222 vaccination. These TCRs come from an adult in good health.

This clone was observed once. The CDR3 sequence: CASQQGTGWGQPQHF. CDR3 in DNA: TGTGCCAGTCAACAAGGGACAGGGTGGGGTCAGCCCCAGCATTTT. The chain employs TRBV6-5 and TRBJ1-5; TRBD1 matches 9 bases. The length of the CDR3 is 15 residues. Germline lookup yields CDR1 MNHEY and CDR2 SVGAGI. Unmatched junction bases numbered 12, after V lost 9 bases and J lost 6 bases.

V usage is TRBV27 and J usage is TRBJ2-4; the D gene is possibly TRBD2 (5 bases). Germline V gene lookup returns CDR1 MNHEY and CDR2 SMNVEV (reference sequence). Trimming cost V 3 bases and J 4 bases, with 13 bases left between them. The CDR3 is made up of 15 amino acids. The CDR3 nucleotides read TGTGCCAGCAGTTTGCAGTCCGGCGGGAAAAACATTCAGTACTTC. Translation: CASSLQSGGKNIQYF.

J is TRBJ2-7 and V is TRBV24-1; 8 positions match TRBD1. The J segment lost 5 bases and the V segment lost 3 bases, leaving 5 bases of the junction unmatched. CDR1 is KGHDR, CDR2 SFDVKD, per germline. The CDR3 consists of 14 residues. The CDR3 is CATSDPDREDEQYF. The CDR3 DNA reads TGTGCCACCAGTGATCCGGACAGGGAGGACGAGCAGTACTTC.

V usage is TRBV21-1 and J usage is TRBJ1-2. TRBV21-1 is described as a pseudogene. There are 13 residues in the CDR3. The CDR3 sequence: CATHREVIYGYTF. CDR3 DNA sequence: TGTGCCACCCACCGGGAAGTAATCTATGGCTACACCTTC.

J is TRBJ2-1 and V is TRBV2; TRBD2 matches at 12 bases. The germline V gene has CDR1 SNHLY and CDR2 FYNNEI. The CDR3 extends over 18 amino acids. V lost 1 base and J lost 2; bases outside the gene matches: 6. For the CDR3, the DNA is TGTGCCAGCAGTGAAGTCAACCCTAGCGGGGGGGCCTACAATGAGCAGTTCTTC. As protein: CASSEVNPSGGAYNEQFF.

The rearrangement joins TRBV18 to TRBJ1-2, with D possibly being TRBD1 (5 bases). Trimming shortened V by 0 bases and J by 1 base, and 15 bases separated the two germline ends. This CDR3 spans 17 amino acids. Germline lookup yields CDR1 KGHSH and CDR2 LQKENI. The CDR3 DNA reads TGTGCCAGCTCACCACCAAAGGCGGGGGACCTTAACTATGGCTACACCTTC. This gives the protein CASSPPKAGDLNYGYTF.

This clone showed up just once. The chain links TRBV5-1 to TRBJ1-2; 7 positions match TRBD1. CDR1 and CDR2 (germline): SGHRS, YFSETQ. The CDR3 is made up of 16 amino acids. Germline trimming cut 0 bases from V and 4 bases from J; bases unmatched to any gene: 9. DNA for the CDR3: TGCGCCAGCAGCTTGGACCAAGCAGGGGGGCTCTATGGCTACACCTTC. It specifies CASSLDQAGGLYGYTF.

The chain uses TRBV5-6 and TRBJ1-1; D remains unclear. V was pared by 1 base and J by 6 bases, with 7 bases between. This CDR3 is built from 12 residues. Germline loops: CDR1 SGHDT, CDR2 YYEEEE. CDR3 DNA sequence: TGTGCCAGCAGCTTGTGGTCAGCTGAAGCTTTCTTT. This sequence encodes CASSLWSAEAFF.

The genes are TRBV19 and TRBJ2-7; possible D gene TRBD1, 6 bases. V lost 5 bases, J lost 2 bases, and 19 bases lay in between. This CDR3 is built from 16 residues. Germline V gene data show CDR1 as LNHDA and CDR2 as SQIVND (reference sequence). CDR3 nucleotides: TGTGCCAGTAGTCGAAAATCGACAGGATCCCCCTACGAGCAGTACTTC. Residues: CASSRKSTGSPYEQYF.

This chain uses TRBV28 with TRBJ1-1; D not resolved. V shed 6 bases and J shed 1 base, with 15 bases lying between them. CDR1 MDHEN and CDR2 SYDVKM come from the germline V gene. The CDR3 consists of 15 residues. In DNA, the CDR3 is TGTGCCAGCAGATCTGACCGAGAGACGAACACTGAAGCTTTCTTT. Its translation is CASRSDRETNTEAFF.

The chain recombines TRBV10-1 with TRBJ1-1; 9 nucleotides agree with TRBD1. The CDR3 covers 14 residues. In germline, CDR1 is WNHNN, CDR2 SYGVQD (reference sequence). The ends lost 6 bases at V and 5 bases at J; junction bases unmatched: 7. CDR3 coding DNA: TGCGCCAGCAGACCGGGACAGGGCGGTACTGAAGCTTTCTTT. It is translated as CASRPGQGGTEAFF.

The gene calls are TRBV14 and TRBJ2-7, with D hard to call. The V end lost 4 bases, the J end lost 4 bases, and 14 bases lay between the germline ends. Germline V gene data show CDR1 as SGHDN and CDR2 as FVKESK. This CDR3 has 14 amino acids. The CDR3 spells CASSLTLAAYEQYF. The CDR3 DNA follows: TGTGCCAGCAGCCTGACGTTAGCCGCATACGAGCAGTACTTC.

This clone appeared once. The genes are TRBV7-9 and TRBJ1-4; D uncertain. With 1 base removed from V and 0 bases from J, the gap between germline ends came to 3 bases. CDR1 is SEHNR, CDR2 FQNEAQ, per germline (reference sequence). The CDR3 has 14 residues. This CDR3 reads CASSLVPTNEKLFF. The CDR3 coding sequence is TGTGCCAGCAGCTTAGTCCCAACTAATGAAAAACTGTTTTTT. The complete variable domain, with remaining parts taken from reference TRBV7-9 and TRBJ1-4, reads DTGVSQNPRHKITKRGQNVTFRCDPISEHNRLYWYRQTLGQGPEFLTYFQNEAQLEKSRLLSDRFSAERPKGSFSTLEIQRTEQGDSAMYLCASSLVPTNEKLFFGSGTQLSVL.

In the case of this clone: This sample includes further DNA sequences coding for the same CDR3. The CDR3: CASSLGAGELFF. For the CDR3, the DNA is TGTGCCAGCAGCTTAGGGGCCGGGGAGCTGTTTTTT. The genes are TRBV5-4 and TRBJ2-2; tentatively, D is TRBD1 (5 bases). Germline V lookup: CDR1 SGHNT, CDR2 YYREEE (reference sequence). Trimming took 2 bases from V and 6 from J, leaving 5 bases between them. CDR3 length: 12 amino acids.

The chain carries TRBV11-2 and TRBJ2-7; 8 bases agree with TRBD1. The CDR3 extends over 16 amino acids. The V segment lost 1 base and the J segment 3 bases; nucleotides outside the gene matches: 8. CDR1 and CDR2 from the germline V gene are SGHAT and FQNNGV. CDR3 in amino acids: CASSLGGQGAYYEQYF. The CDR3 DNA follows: TGTGCCAGCAGCTTAGGTGGGCAGGGGGCCTACTACGAGCAGTACTTC.

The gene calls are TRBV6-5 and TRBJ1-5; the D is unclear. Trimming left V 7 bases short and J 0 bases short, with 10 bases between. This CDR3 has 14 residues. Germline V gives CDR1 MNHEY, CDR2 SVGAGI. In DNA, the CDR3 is TGTGCCAGCAACCAACTACATAGCAATCAGCCCCAGCATTTT. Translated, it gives CASNQLHSNQPQHF.

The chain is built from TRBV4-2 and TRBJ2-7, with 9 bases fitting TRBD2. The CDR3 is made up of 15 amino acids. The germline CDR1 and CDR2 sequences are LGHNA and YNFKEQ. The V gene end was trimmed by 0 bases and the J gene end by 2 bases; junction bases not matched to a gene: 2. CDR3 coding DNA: TGTGCCAGCAGCCAAGAACCTAGCGGGACCTACGAGCAGTACTTC. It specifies CASSQEPSGTYEQYF.

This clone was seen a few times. CDR3 loop: CASSLGPLRGGYTF. The CDR3 DNA follows: TGTGCCAGCAGCTTAGGCCCCCTGCGGGGAGGCTACACCTTC. V gene TRBV7-2 combines with J gene TRBJ1-2; no clear D gene. Trimming shortened V by 1 base and J by 8 bases, and 14 bases separated the two germline ends. Germline V gives CDR1 SGHTA, CDR2 FQGNSA. The CDR3 has 14 amino acids.

The CDR3 region has the DNA TGTGCCAGTAGTTTAGGACGGATGAACACTGAAGCTTTCTTT. This codes for CASSLGRMNTEAFF. This chain uses TRBV19 with TRBJ1-1; no clear D gene. Germline assignment: CDR1 LNHDA and CDR2 SQIVND (reference sequence). The CDR3 totals 14 residues. Trimming stripped 5 bases from V and 0 bases from J, with 10 bases between.

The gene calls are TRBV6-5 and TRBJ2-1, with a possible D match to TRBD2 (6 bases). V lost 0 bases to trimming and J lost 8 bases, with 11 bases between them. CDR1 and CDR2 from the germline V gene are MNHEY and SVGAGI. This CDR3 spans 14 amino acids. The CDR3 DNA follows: TGTGCCAGCAGTTACTCGGCCGCGGGGCATGAGCAGTTCTTC. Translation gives CASSYSAAGHEQFF.

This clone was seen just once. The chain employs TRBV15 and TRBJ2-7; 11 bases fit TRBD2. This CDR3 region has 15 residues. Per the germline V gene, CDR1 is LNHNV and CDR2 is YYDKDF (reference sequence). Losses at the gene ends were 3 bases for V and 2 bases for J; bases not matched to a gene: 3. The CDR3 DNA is TGTGCCACCAGCAGTCTGACTAGCGGGGCCTACGAGCAGTACTTC. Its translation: CATSSLTSGAYEQYF.

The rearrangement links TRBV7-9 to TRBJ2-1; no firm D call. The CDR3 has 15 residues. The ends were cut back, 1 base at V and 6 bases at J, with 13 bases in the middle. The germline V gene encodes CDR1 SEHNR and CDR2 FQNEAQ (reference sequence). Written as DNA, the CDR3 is TGTGCCAGCAGCTTAGTCGGGCCAGCCTTCAATGAGCAGTTCTTC. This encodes CASSLVGPAFNEQFF.

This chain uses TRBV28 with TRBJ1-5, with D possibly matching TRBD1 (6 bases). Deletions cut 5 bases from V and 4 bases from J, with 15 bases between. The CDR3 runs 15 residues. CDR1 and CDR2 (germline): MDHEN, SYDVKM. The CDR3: CASSRLDRENQPQHF. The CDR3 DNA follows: TGTGCCAGCAGTCGCCTGGACAGAGAAAATCAGCCCCAGCATTTT.

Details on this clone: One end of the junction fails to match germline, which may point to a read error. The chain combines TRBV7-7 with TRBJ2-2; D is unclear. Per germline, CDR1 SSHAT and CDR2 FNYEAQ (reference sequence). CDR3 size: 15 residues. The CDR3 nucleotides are TGTGCTAGCAGCTTAGCAGGCCGGAACACCGGGGAGCTGTTTTTT. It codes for CASSLAGRNTGELFF.

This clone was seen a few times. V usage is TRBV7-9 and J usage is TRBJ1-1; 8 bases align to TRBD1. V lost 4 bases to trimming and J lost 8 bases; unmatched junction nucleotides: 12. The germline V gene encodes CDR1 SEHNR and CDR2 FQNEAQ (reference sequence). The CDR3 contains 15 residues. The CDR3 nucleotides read TGTGCCAGCAGCTCGTCTTACCTGGGACAGGACGAAGCTTTCTTT. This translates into CASSSSYLGQDEAFF.

CDR3 amino acids: CASSLPGGYEQYF. CDR3 nucleotides: TGTGCCAGCAGCTTGCCAGGGGGCTACGAGCAGTACTTC. This sequence joins TRBV7-8 and TRBJ2-7; 7 nucleotides match TRBD1. CDR1 is SGHVS, CDR2 FQNEAQ, per germline. Trimming cost V 3 bases and J 3 bases; bases outside gene matches: 2. The CDR3 contains 13 residues.

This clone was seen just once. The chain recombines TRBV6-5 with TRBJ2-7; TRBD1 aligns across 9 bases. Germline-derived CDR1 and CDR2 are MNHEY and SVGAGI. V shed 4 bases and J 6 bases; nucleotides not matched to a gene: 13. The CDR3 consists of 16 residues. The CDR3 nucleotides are TGTGCCAGCAGTTTAAATCGGGGGACAGGGACCCTCGAGCAGTACTTC. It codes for CASSLNRGTGTLEQYF.

In DNA form, the CDR3 reads TGTGCCAGCACCCCGGGCCTCAGCAGCTCCTATAATTCACCCCTCCACTTT. Translated: CASTPGLSSSYNSPLHF. The gene calls are TRBV7-2 and TRBJ1-6; D not certain. This CDR3 has 17 amino acids. Deletions cut 7 bases from V and 0 bases from J, with 16 bases between. Germline V gene data show CDR1 as SGHTA and CDR2 as FQGNSA.

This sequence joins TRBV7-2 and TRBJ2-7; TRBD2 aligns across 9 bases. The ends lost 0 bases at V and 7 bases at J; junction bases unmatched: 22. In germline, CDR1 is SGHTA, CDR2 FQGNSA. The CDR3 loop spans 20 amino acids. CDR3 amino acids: CASSLALVSGLAPLFEEQYF. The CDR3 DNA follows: TGTGCCAGCAGCTTAGCATTGGTGTCGGGACTAGCTCCCTTATTTGAAGAGCAGTACTTC. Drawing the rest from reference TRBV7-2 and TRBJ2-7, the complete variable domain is GAGVSQSPSNKVTEKGKDVELRCDPISGHTALYWYRQSLGQGLEFLIYFQGNSAPDKSGLPSDRFSAERTGGSVSTLTIQRTQQEDSAVYLCASSLALVSGLAPLFEEQYFGPGTRLTVT.

As DNA, the CDR3 is TGTGCCAGCAGTTCCCGACTAGCGGGGGGTCAAGAGACCCAGTACTTC. The encoded protein is CASSSRLAGGQETQYF. The chain recombines TRBV28 with TRBJ2-5; 13 bases fit TRBD2. J gave up 2 bases and V 4 bases, and 4 bases lay outside the gene matches. In germline, CDR1 is MDHEN, CDR2 SYDVKM. The CDR3 sequence is 16 residues long.